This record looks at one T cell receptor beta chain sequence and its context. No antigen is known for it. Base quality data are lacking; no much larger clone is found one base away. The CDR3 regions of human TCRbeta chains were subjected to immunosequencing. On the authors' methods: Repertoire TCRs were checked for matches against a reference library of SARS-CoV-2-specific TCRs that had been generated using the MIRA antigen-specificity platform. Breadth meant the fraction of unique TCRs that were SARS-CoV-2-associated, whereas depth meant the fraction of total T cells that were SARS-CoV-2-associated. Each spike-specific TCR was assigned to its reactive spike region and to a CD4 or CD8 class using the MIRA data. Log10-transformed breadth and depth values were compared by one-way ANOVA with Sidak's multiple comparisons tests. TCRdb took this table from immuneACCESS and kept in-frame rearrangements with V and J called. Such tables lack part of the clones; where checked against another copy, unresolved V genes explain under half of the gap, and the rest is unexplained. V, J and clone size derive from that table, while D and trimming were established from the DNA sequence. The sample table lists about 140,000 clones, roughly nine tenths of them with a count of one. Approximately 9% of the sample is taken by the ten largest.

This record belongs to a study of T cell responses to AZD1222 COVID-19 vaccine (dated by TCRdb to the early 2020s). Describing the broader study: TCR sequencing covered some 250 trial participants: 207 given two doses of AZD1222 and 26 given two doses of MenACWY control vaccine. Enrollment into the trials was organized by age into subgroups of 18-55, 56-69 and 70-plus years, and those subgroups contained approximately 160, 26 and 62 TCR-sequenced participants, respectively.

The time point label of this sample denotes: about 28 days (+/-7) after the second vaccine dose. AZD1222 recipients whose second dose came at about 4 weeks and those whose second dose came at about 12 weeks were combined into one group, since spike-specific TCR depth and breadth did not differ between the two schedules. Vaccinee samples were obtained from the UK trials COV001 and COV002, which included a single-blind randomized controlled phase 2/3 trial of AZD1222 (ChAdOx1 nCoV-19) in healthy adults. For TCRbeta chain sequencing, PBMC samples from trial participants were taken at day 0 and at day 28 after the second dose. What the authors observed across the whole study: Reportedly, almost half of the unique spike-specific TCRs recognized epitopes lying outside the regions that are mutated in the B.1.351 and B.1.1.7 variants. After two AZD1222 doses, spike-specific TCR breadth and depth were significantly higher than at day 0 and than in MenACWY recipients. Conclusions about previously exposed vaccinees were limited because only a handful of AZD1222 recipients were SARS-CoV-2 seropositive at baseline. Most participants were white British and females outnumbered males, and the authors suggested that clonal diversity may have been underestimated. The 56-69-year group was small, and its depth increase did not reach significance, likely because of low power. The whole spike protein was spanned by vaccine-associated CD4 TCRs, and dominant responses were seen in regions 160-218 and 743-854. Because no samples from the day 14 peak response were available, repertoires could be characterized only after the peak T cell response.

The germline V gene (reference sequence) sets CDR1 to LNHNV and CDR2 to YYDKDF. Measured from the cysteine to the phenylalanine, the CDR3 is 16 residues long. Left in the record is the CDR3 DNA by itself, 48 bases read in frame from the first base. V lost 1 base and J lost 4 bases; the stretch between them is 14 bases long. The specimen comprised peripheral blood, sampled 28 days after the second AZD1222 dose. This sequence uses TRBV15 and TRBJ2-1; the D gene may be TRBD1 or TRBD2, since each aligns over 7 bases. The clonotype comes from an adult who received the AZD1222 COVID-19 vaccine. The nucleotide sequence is TGTGCCACCAGCAGAGGCGCAGGGGGAGGGTACAATGAGCAGTTCTTC. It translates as CATSRGAGGGYNEQFF.